This is a list of T cell receptor beta chains from one sample in a study of T cell changes during pregnancy in multiple sclerosis. Method: immunoSEQ multiplex PCR; TCRdb's copy keeps in-frame clones and lacks some. The sample consists of 50,000 or so clones, more than 90% of them appearing once. Sequencing used peripheral blood, obtained after pregnancy. These receptors originate from a female donor in good health, enrolled as a control in a pregnancy study. CDR3s include the opening cysteine and the closing phenylalanine or tryptophan. A D gene is named only where the DNA matches it firmly. Expanded clones get a size class; other rows say once, few or many, or leave the size out.

v_gene: TRBV6-5; j_gene: TRBJ1-4; abundance: .; d_gene: .; len: 14; CDR3aa: CASSYSNRNEKLFF; CDR3nt: TGTGCCAGCAGTTACTCGAACAGGAATGAAAAACTGTTTTTT
v_gene: TRBV19; j_gene: TRBJ2-1; abundance: .; d_gene: .; len: 13; CDR3aa: CASSIVGVNEQFF; CDR3nt: TGTGCCAGTAGTATAGTAGGAGTAAATGAGCAGTTCTTC
v_gene: TRBV4-2; j_gene: TRBJ2-3; abundance: .; d_gene: .; len: 17; CDR3aa: CASSQGGGDLPGDTQYF; CDR3nt: TGTGCCAGCAGCCAAGGCGGCGGGGACCTACCGGGAGATACGCAGTATTTT
v_gene: TRBV18; j_gene: TRBJ1-5; abundance: .; d_gene: TRBD1; len: 13; CDR3aa: CASSPEQDRAQHF; CDR3nt: TGTGCCAGCTCACCCGAACAGGACAGGGCCCAGCATTTT
v_gene: TRBV18; j_gene: TRBJ2-2; abundance: .; d_gene: TRBD1; len: 19; CDR3aa: CASSPTVGTGVSNTGELFF; CDR3nt: TGTGCCAGCTCACCGACCGTAGGGACAGGGGTATCGAACACCGGGGAGCTGTTTTTT
v_gene: TRBV7-9; j_gene: TRBJ2-1; abundance: .; d_gene: TRBD2; len: 15; CDR3aa: CASIARTSGGNEQFF; CDR3nt: TGTGCCAGCATAGCCCGGACTAGCGGGGGGAATGAGCAGTTCTTC
v_gene: TRBV5-1; j_gene: TRBJ2-1; abundance: once; d_gene: .; len: 14; CDR3aa: CASSFQSLHNEQFF; CDR3nt: TGCGCCAGCAGCTTCCAGTCTCTCCACAATGAGCAGTTCTTC
v_gene: TRBV19; j_gene: TRBJ2-1; abundance: .; d_gene: .; len: 13; CDR3aa: CASSRGTYNEQFF; CDR3nt: TGTGCCAGTAGTAGGGGCACTTACAATGAGCAGTTCTTC
v_gene: TRBV2; j_gene: TRBJ2-7; abundance: .; d_gene: .; len: 15; CDR3aa: CASSLEGGLSYEQYF; CDR3nt: TGTGCCAGCAGTCTGGAGGGGGGGCTATCCTACGAGCAGTACTTC
v_gene: TRBV15; j_gene: TRBJ1-3; abundance: .; d_gene: TRBD1; len: 17; CDR3aa: CATSRNRGLFSGNTIYF; CDR3nt: TGTGCCACCAGCAGGAACAGGGGGCTATTCTCTGGAAACACCATATATTTT
v_gene: TRBV4-1; j_gene: TRBJ2-7; abundance: .; d_gene: .; len: 14; CDR3aa: CASSRTESSYEQYF; CDR3nt: TGCGCCAGCAGCCGGACAGAGAGCTCCTACGAGCAGTACTTC
v_gene: TRBV19; j_gene: TRBJ1-2; abundance: .; d_gene: .; len: 17; CDR3aa: CASSIGPGHNYYGGYTF; CDR3nt: TGTGCCAGTAGTATAGGCCCGGGACACAACTACTATGGTGGCTACACCTTC
v_gene: TRBV19; j_gene: TRBJ1-6; abundance: .; d_gene: TRBD1; len: 17; CDR3aa: CASSDRVESSYNSPLHF; CDR3nt: TGTGCCAGTAGCGACAGGGTAGAGAGTTCCTATAATTCACCCCTCCACTTT
v_gene: TRBV7-9; j_gene: TRBJ2-7; abundance: .; d_gene: .; len: 15; CDR3aa: CASSFIMGTGSEQYF; CDR3nt: TGTGCCAGCAGCTTTATTATGGGAACAGGGAGCGAGCAGTACTTC
v_gene: TRBV6-6; j_gene: TRBJ1-5; abundance: .; d_gene: TRBD1; len: 15; CDR3aa: CASSSGGAGSQPQHF; CDR3nt: TGTGCCAGCAGTTCAGGGGGCGCCGGTTCTCAGCCCCAGCATTTT
v_gene: TRBV19; j_gene: TRBJ2-1; abundance: .; d_gene: .; len: 14; CDR3aa: CASSIRGVQNEQFF; CDR3nt: TGTGCCAGTAGTATCAGGGGAGTTCAGAATGAGCAGTTCTTC
v_gene: TRBV5-6; j_gene: TRBJ2-7; abundance: .; d_gene: .; len: 15; CDR3aa: CASNLGRGGVYEQYF; CDR3nt: TGTGCCAGCAACCTGGGAAGGGGGGGGGTCTACGAGCAGTACTTC
v_gene: TRBV5-1; j_gene: TRBJ2-2; abundance: .; d_gene: .; len: 16; CDR3aa: CASSLGGDLNTGELFF; CDR3nt: TGCGCCAGCAGCTTGGGGGGCGATCTGAACACCGGGGAGCTGTTTTTT
v_gene: TRBV10-2; j_gene: TRBJ1-2; abundance: .; d_gene: TRBD1; len: 14; CDR3aa: CASSDLGQAPGYTF; CDR3nt: TGCGCCAGCAGTGATTTGGGACAGGCCCCGGGCTACACCTTC
v_gene: TRBV6-6; j_gene: TRBJ2-3; abundance: .; d_gene: TRBD2; len: 15; CDR3aa: CASTWGGTGADTQYF; CDR3nt: TGTGCCAGCACCTGGGGGGGAACGGGGGCAGATACGCAGTATTTT
v_gene: TRBV2; j_gene: TRBJ1-2; abundance: .; d_gene: .; len: 13; CDR3aa: CASTEVATYGYTF; CDR3nt: TGTGCCAGCACAGAAGTAGCGACCTATGGCTACACCTTC
v_gene: TRBV28; j_gene: TRBJ2-7; abundance: .; d_gene: .; len: 13; CDR3aa: CASSPRGRYEQYF; CDR3nt: TGTGCCAGCAGCCCCCGTGGCAGATACGAGCAGTACTTC
v_gene: TRBV6-1; j_gene: TRBJ1-4; abundance: .; d_gene: .; len: 14; CDR3aa: CASNGDATNEKLFF; CDR3nt: TGTGCCAGTAACGGAGATGCAACTAATGAAAAACTGTTTTTT
v_gene: TRBV7-2; j_gene: TRBJ2-7; abundance: .; d_gene: .; len: 13; CDR3aa: CASSSRGSYEQYF; CDR3nt: TGTGCCAGCAGCTCCCGGGGTTCCTACGAGCAGTACTTC
v_gene: TRBV5-1; j_gene: TRBJ2-3; abundance: .; d_gene: .; len: 16; CDR3aa: CASSFQGLRGTDTQYF; CDR3nt: TGCGCCAGCAGCTTCCAAGGGTTGAGGGGCACAGATACGCAGTATTTT
v_gene: TRBV18; j_gene: TRBJ2-7; abundance: .; d_gene: TRBD1; len: 14; CDR3aa: CASSPGTERYEQYF; CDR3nt: TGTGCCAGCTCACCTGGGACAGAGAGATACGAGCAGTACTTC
v_gene: TRBV25-1; j_gene: TRBJ1-1; abundance: .; d_gene: .; len: 15; CDR3aa: CASSDSANYRLEAFF; CDR3nt: TGTGCCAGCAGTGATAGCGCTAATTACCGGCTTGAAGCTTTCTTT
v_gene: TRBV7-2; j_gene: TRBJ1-6; abundance: .; d_gene: .; len: 14; CDR3aa: CASSSGLNNSPLHF; CDR3nt: TGTGCCAGCAGCTCGGGACTCAATAATTCACCCCTCCACTTT
v_gene: TRBV27; j_gene: TRBJ2-7; abundance: once; d_gene: .; len: 13; CDR3aa: CASSLAGVYEQYF; CDR3nt: TGTGCCAGCAGTCTCGCAGGGGTCTACGAGCAGTACTTC
v_gene: TRBV1; j_gene: TRBJ1-2; abundance: .; d_gene: .; len: 13; CDR3aa: CTSSGQFNYGYTF; CDR3nt: TGCACCAGTTCTGGACAGTTTAACTATGGCTACACCTTC
v_gene: TRBV30; j_gene: TRBJ1-2; abundance: .; d_gene: .; len: 11; CDR3aa: CACHRSGVYTF; CDR3nt: TGTGCCTGTCACCGGTCTGGAGTCTACACCTTC
v_gene: TRBV5-1; j_gene: TRBJ1-4; abundance: .; d_gene: TRBD1; len: 15; CDR3aa: CASSFGQGQNEKLFF; CDR3nt: TGCGCCAGCAGCTTCGGACAGGGCCAGAATGAAAAACTGTTTTTT
v_gene: TRBV6-5; j_gene: TRBJ1-1; abundance: once; d_gene: .; len: 13; CDR3aa: CASSTHSSTEAFF; CDR3nt: TGTGCCAGCAGTACCCACTCGTCCACTGAAGCTTTCTTT
v_gene: TRBV7-9; j_gene: TRBJ1-1; abundance: once; d_gene: .; len: 15; CDR3aa: CASSPGRGENTEAFF; CDR3nt: TGTGCCAGCAGCCCCGGGAGGGGGGAGAACACTGAAGCTTTCTTT
v_gene: TRBV7-2; j_gene: TRBJ1-2; abundance: .; d_gene: TRBD1; len: 15; CDR3aa: CASSLVGGGNYGYTF; CDR3nt: TGTGCCAGCAGCTTAGTAGGAGGGGGCAACTATGGCTACACCTTC
v_gene: TRBV19; j_gene: TRBJ1-5; abundance: .; d_gene: TRBD1; len: 14; CDR3aa: CASRGQGKYQPQHF; CDR3nt: TGTGCCAGTAGGGGACAGGGAAAGTATCAGCCCCAGCATTTT
v_gene: TRBV5-1; j_gene: TRBJ2-7; abundance: once; d_gene: TRBD1; len: 17; CDR3aa: CASSPNRDSAIPYEQYF; CDR3nt: TGCGCCAGCAGCCCCAACCGGGACAGCGCAATTCCCTACGAGCAGTACTTC
v_gene: TRBV4-1; j_gene: TRBJ2-3; abundance: .; d_gene: .; len: 15; CDR3aa: CASSQDQAFTDTQYF; CDR3nt: TGCGCCAGCAGCCAAGATCAAGCATTCACAGATACGCAGTATTTT
v_gene: TRBV9; j_gene: TRBJ2-3; abundance: .; d_gene: TRBD2; len: 16; CDR3aa: CASSVWGTSGVDTQYF; CDR3nt: TGTGCCAGCAGCGTCTGGGGGACTAGCGGGGTCGATACGCAGTATTTT
v_gene: TRBV7-2; j_gene: TRBJ1-1; abundance: .; d_gene: TRBD1; len: 14; CDR3aa: CASSGQGPGTEAFF; CDR3nt: TGTGCCAGCAGCGGACAGGGTCCCGGCACTGAAGCTTTCTTT
v_gene: TRBV19; j_gene: TRBJ1-5; abundance: .; d_gene: TRBD1; len: 14; CDR3aa: CASRYRGSNQPQHF; CDR3nt: TGTGCCAGTAGGTACAGGGGTAGCAATCAGCCCCAGCATTTT
v_gene: TRBV28; j_gene: TRBJ2-1; abundance: .; d_gene: .; len: 15; CDR3aa: CASSLRAVSYNEQFF; CDR3nt: TGTGCCAGCAGTTTACGCGCGGTCTCCTACAATGAGCAGTTCTTC
v_gene: TRBV6-1; j_gene: TRBJ2-7; abundance: .; d_gene: .; len: 15; CDR3aa: CASSVSGGPGYEQYF; CDR3nt: TGTGCCAGCAGTGTGTCCGGAGGGCCGGGCTACGAGCAGTACTTC
v_gene: TRBV28; j_gene: TRBJ2-7; abundance: .; d_gene: TRBD1; len: 17; CDR3aa: CASSPDNRGLISYEQYF; CDR3nt: TGTGCCAGCAGTCCCGACAACAGGGGGCTTATTTCCTACGAGCAGTACTTC
v_gene: TRBV4-2; j_gene: TRBJ2-1; abundance: .; d_gene: TRBD2; len: 16; CDR3aa: CASSQLGLAGGVEQFF; CDR3nt: TGTGCCAGCAGCCAACTAGGACTAGCGGGGGGGGTTGAGCAGTTCTTC
v_gene: TRBV13; j_gene: TRBJ1-4; abundance: .; d_gene: .; len: 15; CDR3aa: CASSLGGGVAEKLFF; CDR3nt: TGTGCCAGCAGCCTGGGAGGGGGGGTAGCTGAAAAACTGTTTTTT
v_gene: TRBV16; j_gene: TRBJ1-5; abundance: .; d_gene: .; len: 15; CDR3aa: CASSHTDSRNQPQHF; CDR3nt: TGTGCCAGCAGCCACACCGACAGTCGAAATCAGCCCCAGCATTTT
v_gene: TRBV5-1; j_gene: TRBJ1-2; abundance: .; d_gene: .; len: 15; CDR3aa: CASMVLPGGKDGYTF; CDR3nt: TGCGCCAGCATGGTTCTCCCAGGAGGAAAGGATGGCTACACCTTC
v_gene: TRBV6-5; j_gene: TRBJ2-3; abundance: .; d_gene: .; len: 16; CDR3aa: CASSYSPGDVPDTQYF; CDR3nt: TGTGCCAGCAGTTACTCCCCGGGAGACGTCCCAGATACGCAGTATTTT
v_gene: TRBV13; j_gene: TRBJ1-1; abundance: .; d_gene: .; len: 13; CDR3aa: CASSLKSYTEAFF; CDR3nt: TGTGCCAGCAGCTTAAAAAGCTACACTGAAGCTTTCTTT